These 13 T cell receptor beta chains were all obtained from the same sample, sequenced in a study of T-cell memory formation after mild COVID-19. A single record per CDR3 protein comes from TCRdb applying MiXCR to the 5' RACE reads. The repertoire holds roughly 500,000 distinct CDR3 sequences, with approximately 20% as singletons. Sequenced input: PBMCs or a T cell subset sorted from them (not recorded which). Receptor source: an adult woman who had mild COVID-19 (a few samples of this study predate the infection). Cell type and time point are not known.

CDR3 in amino acids: CASSIDRVGGAFF. The CDR3 coding sequence is TGTGCCAGTAGTATCGACAGGGTGGGGGGAGCTTTCTTT. This chain links TRBV19 with TRBJ1-1; TRBD1 agrees at 7 bases. V dropped 3 bases and J dropped 10; count of bases not matched to a gene: 8. This CDR3 spans 13 amino acids. Looked up from germline, CDR1 is LNHDA and CDR2 is SQIVND (reference sequence).

This clonotype was picked up a small number of times. CDR3 amino acids: CSARLAGVGELFF. As DNA, the CDR3 is TGCAGTGCAAGACTAGCGGGAGTCGGGGAGCTGTTTTTT. J is TRBJ2-2 and V is TRBV20-1, with TRBD2 identical over 12 bases. V was pared by 6 bases and J by 7 bases, with 3 bases of the junction left unmatched. Germline lookup yields CDR1 DFQATT and CDR2 SNEGSKA (reference sequence). The CDR3 loop spans 13 amino acids.

The table lists this clonotype with a few counts. V gene TRBV5-1 combines with J gene TRBJ2-5; the match to TRBD1 covers 7 bases. The germline V gene encodes CDR1 SGHRS and CDR2 YFSETQ. CDR3 size: 12 residues. With 2 bases clipped from V and 5 bases from J, the junction kept 0 bases outside the gene matches. The CDR3 DNA sequence: TGCGCCAGCAGCTTACAGGGGGAGACCCAGTACTTC. Encoded protein: CASSLQGETQYF.

This clonotype was observed a handful of times. This sequence joins TRBV7-6 and TRBJ2-1, with TRBD2 identical over 8 bases. The length of the CDR3 is 16 residues. CDR1 SGHVS and CDR2 FNYEAQ come from the germline V gene. V gave up 5 bases and J gave up 4 bases; unmatched junction bases: 10. In DNA form, the CDR3 reads TGTGCCAGCAGCCCGGGGGGGGGTCTCGTTTACAATGAGCAGTTCTTC. Translated: CASSPGGGLVYNEQFF.

As for this clonotype: This may come from a read error, since a much larger clone is one base off. The CDR3 carries no conserved terminal phenylalanine or tryptophan, so it likely arises from a read error. The V and J genes are TRBV9 and TRBJ2-5; 7 bases are a match to TRBD2. This CDR3 contains 14 residues. V was pared by 0 bases and J by 1 base, with 0 bases of the junction left unmatched. Germline assignment: CDR1 SGDLS and CDR2 YYNGEE. CDR3 in DNA: TGTGCCAGCAGCGTAGGGACTAGCCAAGAGACCCAGTACTTA. Amino acids: CASSVGTSQETQYL.

The gene calls are TRBV20-1 and TRBJ2-1; 8 nucleotides line up with TRBD2. Looked up from germline, CDR1 is DFQATT and CDR2 is SNEGSKA (reference sequence). J was trimmed by 0 bases and V by 1 base; bases with no gene match: 17. This CDR3 is 20 amino acids long. DNA of the CDR3: TGCAGTGCTAGAGGTGTTGGAGCGGGAGCGCTTAAATTCTCCTACAATGAGCAGTTCTTC. This translates into CSARGVGAGALKFSYNEQFF.

V usage is TRBV3-1 and J usage is TRBJ2-5; D unresolved. Germline V gene data show CDR1 as LGHDT and CDR2 as YNNKEL (reference sequence). This CDR3 region has 16 residues. Trimming took 4 bases from V and 1 from J, leaving 16 bases between them. The CDR3 is CASSPAPGSAQETQYF. CDR3 nucleotide sequence: TGTGCCAGCAGCCCCGCCCCTGGAAGCGCCCAAGAGACCCAGTACTTC.

This chain links TRBV20-1 with TRBJ2-7; TRBD1 matches at 8 bases. V trimming: 0 bases; J trimming: 2 bases; junction bases outside the gene matches: 9. This CDR3 region has 16 residues. Germline values: CDR1 DFQATT, CDR2 SNEGSKA (reference sequence). The DNA for the CDR3 is TGCAGTGCTAGAGAGGCGGAGTCAGGGGGCCCCTACGAGCAGTACTTC. It translates to CSAREAESGGPYEQYF.

This clonotype was detected once. The chain uses TRBV27 and TRBJ2-7; D unresolved. V lost 3 bases to trimming and J lost 5 bases, with 11 bases between them. This CDR3 is 13 amino acids long. Germline loops: CDR1 MNHEY, CDR2 SMNVEV (reference sequence). The CDR3 nucleotides are TGTGCCAGCAGTTTTGGGGTTAGGGACGAGCAGTACTTC. Encoded protein: CASSFGVRDEQYF.

This chain links TRBV2 with TRBJ1-5, with D perhaps matching TRBD1 (5 bases). CDR1 and CDR2 from the germline V gene are SNHLY and FYNNEI. V lost 7 bases and J 11 bases, leaving 18 bases between the germline ends. There are 13 residues in the CDR3. CDR3 in DNA: TGTGCCAGCAAGGGGACGGTGTTAGGAACCCAGCATTTT. It specifies CASKGTVLGTQHF.

V and J are TRBV16 and TRBJ2-1; 9 bases fit TRBD1. There are 17 residues in the CDR3. J gave up 8 bases and V 1 base, and 12 bases lay outside the gene matches. In germline, CDR1 is KGHSY, CDR2 FQNENV. Here the CDR3 reads CASSQYSGQGILDEQFF. CDR3 nucleotide sequence: TGTGCCAGCAGCCAATATTCGGGACAGGGTATATTGGATGAGCAGTTCTTC.

The genes are TRBV6-5 and TRBJ1-2; D possibly corresponds to TRBD1 (6 bases). CDR1 and CDR2 from the germline V gene are MNHEY and SVGAGI. Trimming left V 2 bases short and J 9 bases short, with 19 bases between. This CDR3 is 15 amino acids long. The CDR3 coding sequence is TGTGCCAGCAGTTACCGGGCAGGACAGCGCCTGAGCTACACCTTC. Translation: CASSYRAGQRLSYTF.

The chain employs TRBV29-1 and TRBJ2-5; D might be TRBD1 (6 bases). This CDR3 region has 14 residues. V was shortened by 6 bases and J by 4 bases, with 18 bases between the two germline ends. CDR1 and CDR2 from the germline V gene are SQVTM and ANQGSEA. The CDR3 sequence is CSVTERTGSETQYF. CDR3 coding DNA: TGCAGCGTCACGGAGAGAACAGGGTCAGAGACCCAGTACTTC.